This is a list of T cell receptor beta chains from one sample in a study of blood T cell repertoires in COVID-19. The assay was immunoSEQ multiplex PCR, and TCRdb's table has in-frame clones only and misses some. Of 110,000 or so clones detected, about 85% appear once; the ten largest clones hold 3% to 3.5%. The sample comprised peripheral blood. The receptors come from a man aged 40-55 years with acute or convalescent COVID-19. Each CDR3 is given with its conserved first and last residue. D genes are given only for firm matches. Part of the rows lack a size; the others show once, few, many or a class for expanded clones.

j_call: TRBJ2-3
d_call: TRBD2
v_call: TRBV18
clone_size: .
cdr3_aa: CASSPKPPVGRGRLPDTQYF
cdr3_nt: TGTGCCAGCTCACCAAAACCCCCGGTTGGGAGGGGTCGGCTCCCAGATACGCAGTATTTT

j_call: TRBJ2-2
d_call: TRBD2
v_call: TRBV3-1/TRBV3-2
clone_size: .
cdr3_aa: CASSKGLNTGELFF
cdr3_nt: TGTGCCAGCAGCAAGGGACTAAACACCGGGGAGCTGTTTTTT

j_call: TRBJ1-1
d_call: .
v_call: TRBV10-3
clone_size: once
cdr3_aa: CAIRGVNTEAFF
cdr3_nt: TGTGCCATCAGAGGGGTTAACACTGAAGCTTTCTTT

j_call: TRBJ1-5
d_call: .
v_call: TRBV30
clone_size: .
cdr3_aa: CAWGDGSNQPQHF
cdr3_nt: TGTGCCTGGGGAGACGGTAGCAATCAGCCCCAGCATTTT

j_call: TRBJ2-1
d_call: .
v_call: TRBV3-1/TRBV3-2
clone_size: .
cdr3_aa: CASSQVRGMYNEQFF
cdr3_nt: TGTGCCAGCAGCCAAGTAAGAGGGATGTACAATGAGCAGTTCTTC

j_call: TRBJ2-1
d_call: .
v_call: TRBV27
clone_size: .
cdr3_aa: CASSLNRDSYNEQFF
cdr3_nt: TGTGCCAGCAGTTTAAACAGGGACTCCTACAATGAGCAGTTCTTC

j_call: TRBJ1-5
d_call: .
v_call: TRBV6-5
clone_size: once
cdr3_aa: CASSGLFGQPQHF
cdr3_nt: TGTGCCAGCTCGGGACTTTTCGGGCAGCCCCAGCATTTT

j_call: TRBJ2-6
d_call: .
v_call: TRBV9
clone_size: .
cdr3_aa: CASSPFWGPGANVLTF
cdr3_nt: TGTGCCAGCAGCCCGTTCTGGGGGCCGGGGGCCAACGTCCTGACTTTC

j_call: TRBJ2-1
d_call: TRBD2
v_call: TRBV24-1
clone_size: .
cdr3_aa: CATSARLAGGDEQFF
cdr3_nt: TGTGCCACCAGTGCACGTCTAGCGGGGGGGGATGAGCAGTTCTTC

j_call: TRBJ1-2
d_call: .
v_call: TRBV19
clone_size: .
cdr3_aa: CASSRMGQGGYTF
cdr3_nt: TGTGCCAGTAGTCGCATGGGGCAGGGTGGCTACACCTTC

j_call: TRBJ2-5
d_call: TRBD2
v_call: TRBV11-2
clone_size: .
cdr3_aa: CASSLGWEGRQETQYF
cdr3_nt: TGTGCCAGCAGCTTAGGGTGGGAGGGCCGACAAGAGACCCAGTACTTC

j_call: TRBJ2-7
d_call: TRBD2
v_call: TRBV27
clone_size: .
cdr3_aa: CASSLDRGEGSYEQYF
cdr3_nt: TGTGCCAGCAGTTTAGACCGTGGGGAGGGCTCCTACGAGCAGTACTTC

j_call: TRBJ2-5
d_call: TRBD2
v_call: TRBV27
clone_size: .
cdr3_aa: CASSFHGLAGGRETQYF
cdr3_nt: TGTGCCAGCAGTTTCCACGGACTAGCGGGGGGGCGAGAGACCCAGTACTTC

j_call: TRBJ1-1
d_call: TRBD1
v_call: TRBV7-2
clone_size: once
cdr3_aa: CASSPRTGGGEAFF
cdr3_nt: TGTGCCAGCAGCCCTCGGACAGGGGGGGGTGAAGCTTTCTTT

j_call: TRBJ2-7
d_call: .
v_call: TRBV6-5
clone_size: .
cdr3_aa: CASRSLFGEGYEQYF
cdr3_nt: TGTGCCAGCAGGTCCCTTTTCGGGGAAGGATACGAGCAGTACTTC

j_call: TRBJ1-6
d_call: .
v_call: TRBV7-2
clone_size: .
cdr3_aa: CASSLEADRLIEDSPLHF
cdr3_nt: TGTGCCAGCAGCTTAGAGGCTGACAGATTGATCGAGGATTCACCCCTCCACTTT

j_call: TRBJ1-5
d_call: .
v_call: TRBV11-2
clone_size: .
cdr3_aa: CASSVAGVHQPQHF
cdr3_nt: TGTGCCAGCAGCGTAGCAGGGGTTCACCAGCCCCAGCATTTT

j_call: TRBJ2-7
d_call: TRBD1
v_call: TRBV19
clone_size: once
cdr3_aa: CASSWTGGNAYEQYF
cdr3_nt: TGTGCCAGTAGCTGGACAGGGGGCAACGCCTACGAGCAGTACTTC

j_call: TRBJ2-7
d_call: .
v_call: TRBV13
clone_size: .
cdr3_aa: CASRGTSSYEQYF
cdr3_nt: TGTGCCAGCCGCGGCACCAGCTCCTACGAGCAGTACTTC

j_call: TRBJ2-7
d_call: .
v_call: TRBV11-3
clone_size: .
cdr3_aa: CASSLDGYEQYF
cdr3_nt: TGTGCCAGCAGCTTAGACGGCTACGAGCAGTACTTC

j_call: TRBJ2-5
d_call: TRBD2
v_call: TRBV7-2
clone_size: .
cdr3_aa: CASSLRLAGGGRQETQYF
cdr3_nt: TGTGCCAGCAGCTTACGGCTAGCGGGGGGCGGGAGACAAGAGACCCAGTACTTC

j_call: TRBJ1-3
d_call: TRBD1
v_call: TRBV2
clone_size: .
cdr3_aa: CASSRDSHSGNTIYF
cdr3_nt: TGTGCCAGCAGTCGGGACAGTCACTCTGGAAACACCATATATTTT

j_call: TRBJ2-7
d_call: TRBD1
v_call: TRBV15
clone_size: .
cdr3_aa: CATSDGTGPGYEQYF
cdr3_nt: TGTGCCACCAGCGATGGGACAGGCCCGGGCTACGAGCAGTACTTC

j_call: TRBJ2-4
d_call: TRBD2
v_call: TRBV6-1
clone_size: .
cdr3_aa: CASSEAGMGLKNIQYF
cdr3_nt: TGTGCCAGCAGTGAAGCGGGGATGGGACTAAAGAACATTCAGTACTTC

j_call: TRBJ1-1
d_call: TRBD1
v_call: TRBV27
clone_size: once
cdr3_aa: CASSKQGLATEAFF
cdr3_nt: TGTGCCAGCAGTAAACAGGGGCTGGCCACTGAAGCTTTCTTT

j_call: TRBJ2-3
d_call: .
v_call: TRBV12-3/TRBV12-4
clone_size: .
cdr3_aa: CASSWGGTTQYF
cdr3_nt: TGTGCCAGCAGTTGGGGCGGGACTACGCAGTATTTT

j_call: TRBJ2-7
d_call: TRBD2
v_call: TRBV15
clone_size: .
cdr3_aa: CATHPPGGSYEQYF
cdr3_nt: TGTGCCACTCACCCTCCGGGGGGATCCTACGAGCAGTACTTC

j_call: TRBJ2-5
d_call: TRBD2
v_call: TRBV7-8
clone_size: .
cdr3_aa: CASSLKSGGGGTQYF
cdr3_nt: TGTGCCAGCAGCTTAAAGAGCGGGGGCGGTGGGACCCAGTACTTC

j_call: TRBJ2-3
d_call: TRBD1
v_call: TRBV7-2
clone_size: once
cdr3_aa: CASNMGQASTDTQYF
cdr3_nt: TGTGCCAGCAATATGGGACAGGCTAGCACAGATACGCAGTATTTT

j_call: TRBJ2-7
d_call: .
v_call: TRBV6-2/TRBV6-3
clone_size: .
cdr3_aa: CASSYGQLYEQYF
cdr3_nt: TGTGCCAGCAGTTATGGACAGCTTTACGAGCAGTACTTC

j_call: TRBJ2-5
d_call: .
v_call: TRBV29-1
clone_size: once
cdr3_aa: CSVDLLKVGAGVGETQYF
cdr3_nt: TGCAGCGTTGATCTTCTGAAGGTTGGGGCAGGGGTCGGCGAGACCCAGTACTTC

j_call: TRBJ2-3
d_call: .
v_call: TRBV7-3
clone_size: .
cdr3_aa: CASSFDPGATDTQYF
cdr3_nt: TGTGCCAGCAGCTTTGATCCTGGAGCCACAGATACGCAGTATTTT

j_call: TRBJ2-1
d_call: .
v_call: TRBV3-1/TRBV3-2
clone_size: .
cdr3_aa: CASSQSRDEQFF
cdr3_nt: TGTGCCAGCAGCCAATCGCGGGATGAGCAGTTCTTC

j_call: TRBJ1-1
d_call: TRBD1
v_call: TRBV4-1
clone_size: .
cdr3_aa: CASSQGVTGGDTEAFF
cdr3_nt: TGCGCCAGCAGCCAAGGTGTGACAGGGGGAGATACTGAAGCTTTCTTT

j_call: TRBJ1-5
d_call: .
v_call: TRBV11-2
clone_size: .
cdr3_aa: CASSFRTNQPQHF
cdr3_nt: TGTGCCAGCAGCTTCAGGACAAATCAGCCCCAGCATTTT

j_call: TRBJ2-1
d_call: TRBD2
v_call: TRBV7-2
clone_size: .
cdr3_aa: CASSLQPGGSEQFF
cdr3_nt: TGTGCCAGCAGCCTGCAGCCGGGGGGGAGTGAGCAGTTCTTC

j_call: TRBJ2-5
d_call: TRBD2
v_call: TRBV2
clone_size: once
cdr3_aa: CASSAASGGHGETQYF
cdr3_nt: TGTGCCAGCAGTGCAGCTAGCGGGGGCCATGGGGAGACCCAGTACTTC

j_call: TRBJ2-1
d_call: TRBD1
v_call: TRBV6-5
clone_size: once
cdr3_aa: CANRDSSYNEQFF
cdr3_nt: TGTGCCAACCGGGACAGCTCCTACAATGAGCAGTTCTTC

j_call: TRBJ1-1
d_call: .
v_call: TRBV18
clone_size: once
cdr3_aa: CASSPRSSTANTEAFF
cdr3_nt: TGTGCCAGCTCACCTAGGTCTTCGACAGCCAACACTGAAGCTTTCTTT

j_call: TRBJ2-7
d_call: TRBD1
v_call: TRBV18
clone_size: .
cdr3_aa: CASSGQGAGEQYF
cdr3_nt: TGTGCCAGCTCAGGGCAGGGGGCAGGCGAGCAGTACTTC

j_call: TRBJ2-1
d_call: TRBD2
v_call: TRBV7-2
clone_size: .
cdr3_aa: CASTTTSGSYNEQFF
cdr3_nt: TGTGCCAGCACCACAACTAGCGGCTCCTACAATGAGCAGTTCTTC

j_call: TRBJ1-2
d_call: .
v_call: TRBV20-1
clone_size: .
cdr3_aa: CSASPQGLYGYTF
cdr3_nt: TGCAGTGCTAGTCCCCAGGGTCTATATGGCTACACCTTC

j_call: TRBJ2-5
d_call: TRBD2
v_call: TRBV5-6
clone_size: .
cdr3_aa: CASSLVAGGMETQYF
cdr3_nt: TGTGCCAGCAGCTTGGTTGCGGGGGGGATGGAGACCCAGTACTTC

j_call: TRBJ2-5
d_call: TRBD1
v_call: TRBV6-1
clone_size: .
cdr3_aa: CASSEWTGYRETQYF
cdr3_nt: TGTGCCAGCAGTGAATGGACAGGGTATCGGGAGACCCAGTACTTC

j_call: TRBJ1-1
d_call: .
v_call: TRBV6-1
clone_size: .
cdr3_aa: CASSELGLGTEAFF
cdr3_nt: TGTGCCAGCAGTGAACTGGGGCTCGGCACTGAAGCTTTCTTT

j_call: TRBJ1-6
d_call: TRBD1
v_call: TRBV7-3
clone_size: few
cdr3_aa: CASSPRMGQGKMAYNSPLHF
cdr3_nt: TGTGCCAGCAGCCCCCGGATGGGACAGGGGAAGATGGCCTATAATTCACCCCTCCACTTT

j_call: TRBJ2-5
d_call: .
v_call: TRBV20-1
clone_size: .
cdr3_aa: CSARSLGSQYF
cdr3_nt: TGCAGTGCTAGAAGTTTAGGGAGCCAGTACTTC

j_call: TRBJ2-4
d_call: .
v_call: TRBV27
clone_size: .
cdr3_aa: CASSPADWVRGMVRNIQYF
cdr3_nt: TGTGCCAGCAGTCCAGCCGATTGGGTGAGGGGGATGGTTAGAAACATTCAGTACTTC

j_call: TRBJ2-3
d_call: TRBD2
v_call: TRBV5-1
clone_size: .
cdr3_aa: CASSIGTIPDTQYF
cdr3_nt: TGCGCCAGCAGCATCGGGACTATTCCAGATACGCAGTATTTT

j_call: TRBJ1-6
d_call: .
v_call: TRBV4-1
clone_size: .
cdr3_aa: CASSQDASINNSPLHF
cdr3_nt: TGCGCCAGCAGCCAAGATGCCAGTATCAATAATTCACCCCTCCACTTT

j_call: TRBJ1-5
d_call: TRBD1
v_call: TRBV3-1/TRBV3-2
clone_size: once
cdr3_aa: CASARDRNQPQHF
cdr3_nt: TGTGCCAGCGCCCGGGACAGGAATCAGCCCCAGCATTTT

j_call: TRBJ1-4
d_call: .
v_call: TRBV18
clone_size: .
cdr3_aa: CASSSDQAGNEKLFF
cdr3_nt: TGTGCCAGCTCATCAGACCAGGCCGGTAATGAAAAACTGTTTTTT

j_call: TRBJ2-4
d_call: .
v_call: TRBV6-2/TRBV6-3
clone_size: .
cdr3_aa: CASSYKRVNIQYF
cdr3_nt: TGTGCCAGCAGTTACAAGCGTGTGAACATTCAGTACTTC

j_call: TRBJ1-2
d_call: .
v_call: TRBV27
clone_size: .
cdr3_aa: CASSRQPKGGIDGYTF
cdr3_nt: TGTGCCAGCAGTCGACAGCCAAAAGGGGGTATCGATGGCTACACCTTC

j_call: TRBJ2-7
d_call: .
v_call: TRBV5-6
clone_size: .
cdr3_aa: CASSLGTQDGEQYF
cdr3_nt: TGTGCCAGCAGCTTGGGGACACAAGACGGGGAGCAGTACTTC

j_call: TRBJ1-5
d_call: .
v_call: TRBV25-1
clone_size: .
cdr3_aa: CASSESLSNQPQHF
cdr3_nt: TGTGCCAGCAGTGAATCACTGAGCAATCAGCCCCAGCATTTT